Listed below are T cell receptor beta chains from one sample, sequenced in a study of neurological immune-mediated disorders. TCRdb reanalysed the 5' RACE reads using MiXCR and keeps one entry per CDR3 protein. The sample lists about 50,000 distinct CDR3 sequences; about 1.8% were seen once. Sequenced input: PBMCs. These receptors all come from a woman between 40 and 55 years old with multiple sclerosis. Both conserved end residues are part of each CDR3. D genes are given only for firm matches. A row's size may be missing; if present it is once, few, many or a size class.

>NA|many|TRBV7-6|TRBJ1-1
TGTGCCAGCAGTAATCCTGGGGGATTAGCTTTCTTT
CASSNPGGLAFF
>TRBD2|many|TRBV20-1|TRBJ2-1
TGCAGTGCTAGGACCGGGACTAGCGGGGGGCTTGAGCAGTTCTTC
CSARTGTSGGLEQFF
>NA|medium-sized|TRBV12-3/TRBV12-4|TRBJ1-5
TGTGCCAGCAGTTCACCCACGAATCAGCCCCAGCATTTT
CASSSPTNQPQHF
>NA|many|TRBV5-1|TRBJ1-1
TGCGCCAGCAGCATAACCAGGGGTGGAACTGAAGCTTTCTTT
CASSITRGGTEAFF
>NA|NA|TRBV13|TRBJ2-3
TGTGCCAGCAGCCCGTGGGGTAGCGGAGATACGCAGTATTTT
CASSPWGSGDTQYF
>TRBD1|many|TRBV5-1|TRBJ1-1
TGCGCCAGCAGCGCCCGGACAGGGACTGAAGCTTTCTTT
CASSARTGTEAFF
>NA|many|TRBV20-1|TRBJ1-5
TGCAGTGCGAGTCACGGAGATCAGCCCCAGCATTTT
CSASHGDQPQHF
>TRBD1|many|TRBV15|TRBJ1-4
TGTGCCACCAGCAGCGGTAGGACAGGCACATCTAGTAATGAAAAACTGTTTTTT
CATSSGRTGTSSNEKLFF
>TRBD2|many|TRBV6-2/TRBV6-3|TRBJ2-1
TGTGCCAGCAGTCGGACGCGGGGGGACCTCAATGAGCAGTTCTTC
CASSRTRGDLNEQFF
>NA|many|TRBV5-1|TRBJ1-5
TGCGCCAGCAGCTTGGATCCCAATCAGCCCCAGCATTTT
CASSLDPNQPQHF
>NA|many|TRBV4-1|TRBJ2-1
TGCGCCAGCAGCCATTTCCGGGGCCGAGAAATTAATGAGCAGTTCTTC
CASSHFRGREINEQFF
>NA|many|TRBV29-1|TRBJ2-1
TGCAGCGTAAGGGACCGGTACAATGAGCAGTTCTTC
CSVRDRYNEQFF
>NA|many|TRBV20-1|TRBJ2-2
TGCAGTGCTAGTGTACGGGGAAACACCGGGGAGCTGTTTTTT
CSASVRGNTGELFF
>NA|NA|TRBV5-1|TRBJ1-2
TGCGCCAGCAGCTTGATAGGGGGATCTGGCTACACCTTC
CASSLIGGSGYTF
>NA|few|TRBV18|TRBJ2-2
TGTGCCAGCTCACCAGGACCCGGCGGGGAGCTGTTTTTT
CASSPGPGGELFF
>NA|many|TRBV12-3/TRBV12-4|TRBJ1-2
TGTGCCAGCAGTTTAGGGCCCGATGGCTACACCTTC
CASSLGPDGYTF
>NA|medium-sized|TRBV20-1|TRBJ1-3
TGCAGTGCTATTGAACAGGGTGCCGGAAACACCATATATTTT
CSAIEQGAGNTIYF
>TRBD1|many|TRBV20-1|TRBJ1-2
TGCAGTGCTAGAGCTCCGGGACAGGGGCTTGGAGGCTACACCTTC
CSARAPGQGLGGYTF
>NA|many|TRBV9|TRBJ2-3
TGTGCCAGCAGCGCCGAGCGCAGCAGCACAGATACGCAGTATTTT
CASSAERSSTDTQYF
>NA|many|TRBV6-1|TRBJ2-7
TGTGCCAGCAGCGAAGGCTTCTACGAGCAGTACTTC
CASSEGFYEQYF
>TRBD1|many|TRBV5-1|TRBJ1-1
TGCGCCAGCAGCTCGGGGACAGTATTGAACACTGAAGCTTTCTTT
CASSSGTVLNTEAFF
>TRBD1|many|TRBV9|TRBJ1-1
TGTGCCAGCAGCGAATCGACAGGGGAAGCTTTCTTT
CASSESTGEAFF
>TRBD1|many|TRBV12-3/TRBV12-4|TRBJ1-2
TGTGCCAGCAGTTTCAGGGGGCTCCACTATGGCTACACCTTC
CASSFRGLHYGYTF
>NA|many|TRBV2|TRBJ1-2
TGTGCCAGCAGTGTTGGGACACTCTATGGCTACACCTTC
CASSVGTLYGYTF
>TRBD1|many|TRBV3-1|TRBJ1-1
TGTGCCAGCAGCCTTTACAGGGGTGGGGGTTTTGCTGAAGCTTTCTTT
CASSLYRGGGFAEAFF
>NA|many|TRBV5-1|TRBJ1-1
TGCGCCAGCAGACCCCTACAGGGTGGGAGCACTGAAGCTTTCTTT
CASRPLQGGSTEAFF
>NA|many|TRBV5-1|TRBJ2-7
TGCGCCATCCATGGACACCGCTACGAGCAGTACTTC
CAIHGHRYEQYF
>NA|medium-sized|TRBV15|TRBJ1-2
TGTGCCACCAGCAGCCGGGGGGAAAAGAACTATGGCTACACCTTC
CATSSRGEKNYGYTF
>TRBD1|many|TRBV18|TRBJ1-2
TGTGCCAGCTCGCCGAGGGACAGTACAGACTATGGCTACACCTTC
CASSPRDSTDYGYTF
>NA|many|TRBV9|TRBJ2-2
TGTGCCAGCAGCGTATTCCCGAACACCGGGGAGCTGTTTTTT
CASSVFPNTGELFF
>TRBD2|many|TRBV9|TRBJ2-1
TGTGCCAGCAGCCCCGGGGGGGGCCAGTACAATGAGCAGTTCTTC
CASSPGGGQYNEQFF
>NA|many|TRBV6-2/TRBV6-3|TRBJ1-1
TGTGCCAGCAGTTACGGAGTCCTGGGTACTGAAGCTTTCTTT
CASSYGVLGTEAFF
>NA|many|TRBV15|TRBJ2-3
TGTGCCACCAGCCCGCAGGCGGCTAGCACAGATACGCAGTATTTT
CATSPQAASTDTQYF
>NA|many|TRBV5-1|TRBJ2-1
TGCGCCAGCAGCCTCGCCGACCCCTCCTACAATGAGCAGTTCTTC
CASSLADPSYNEQFF
>TRBD1|many|TRBV7-3|TRBJ2-2
TGTGCCAGCAGCTTCGACAGGGGCACCGGGGAGCTGTTTTTT
CASSFDRGTGELFF
>TRBD1|many|TRBV20-1|TRBJ2-3
TGCAGTGCTAGAGATCTAGTGACAGGGGGCGCAACAGATACGCAGTATTTT
CSARDLVTGGATDTQYF
>NA|many|TRBV5-1|TRBJ1-3
TGCGCCAGCAGCTTGGAAGGGCTGGGAGGAAACACCATATATTTT
CASSLEGLGGNTIYF
>NA|many|TRBV5-1|TRBJ1-1
TGCGCCAGCAGCTTGGCGCAGGGTCGGGGAAGAGCTTTCTTT
CASSLAQGRGRAFF
>NA|many|TRBV7-9|TRBJ1-2
TGTGCCAGCAGCTTACTTCCCAACCAATATGGCTACACCTTC
CASSLLPNQYGYTF
>TRBD2|many|TRBV2|TRBJ2-5
TGTGCCAGCAGGCGGACTAGCGGGGGCCAAGAGACCCAGTACTTC
CASRRTSGGQETQYF
>NA|many|TRBV18|TRBJ2-1
TGTGCCAGCTCACGCGTGGTTAATGAGCAGTTCTTC
CASSRVVNEQFF
>NA|many|TRBV5-1|TRBJ2-1
TGCGCCAGCAGCTTAGGGGGAGGGGGCGCCTACAATGAGCAGTTCTTC
CASSLGGGGAYNEQFF
>NA|many|TRBV14|TRBJ2-7
TGTGCCAGCAGCCTCGGGGGCAGCCTCTCCTACGAGCAGTACTTC
CASSLGGSLSYEQYF
>NA|many|TRBV12-3/TRBV12-4|TRBJ1-1
TGTGCCAGCAGTCACCCGGGAGTCAACACTGAAGCTTTCTTT
CASSHPGVNTEAFF
>NA|many|TRBV5-1|TRBJ2-7
TGCGCCAGCAGCTTGGGTGGGGGCGGCTACGAGCAGTACTTC
CASSLGGGGYEQYF
>NA|many|TRBV5-1|TRBJ2-4
TGCGCCAGCAGTCTTCGGGGATGGGGGAACATTCAGTACTTC
CASSLRGWGNIQYF
>TRBD2|many|TRBV6-6|TRBJ2-1
TGTGCCAGCAAGAGTAGCGGGGGGTATGGTGAGCAGTTCTTC
CASKSSGGYGEQFF
>TRBD2|many|TRBV20-1|TRBJ2-1
TGCAGTGCTCCCCCGGGGACTAGCAATGAGCAGTTCTTC
CSAPPGTSNEQFF
>NA|many|TRBV5-6|TRBJ2-6
TGTGCCAGCAGCCTATTGACAGACTTCTCTGGGGCCAACGTCCTGACTTTC
CASSLLTDFSGANVLTF
>NA|many|TRBV7-8|TRBJ2-3
TGTGCCAGCAGCTTAGGCTCGGGGGCAGATACGCAGTATTTT
CASSLGSGADTQYF